The TCR beta chain described here comes from a study of human T cells and chemical hapten exposure (dated by TCRdb to the early 2020s). Concerning the study at large: For sensitization, 2% DPC in acetone was applied to a 2 cm by 2 cm area of upper inner arm skin. Throughout the approximately 22-week study period, patients were also given weekly therapeutic DPC doses on the scalp. Patch tests used Finn chambers with 0.01% DPC on the upper back, scored after 6 days by International Contact Dermatitis Research Group standards. Most of the patients in the cohort were female, and the cohort covered alopecia areata with under or over 50% scalp involvement, alopecia totalis and alopecia universalis. The libraries were sequenced as a pool, and the TCR yield per sample differed mostly because of small variations in library volumes within the pool. Peripheral blood TCR repertoire changes were tracked in vivo in alopecia patients during primary and secondary sensitization to the hapten diphenylcyclopropenone (DPC). Patient blood was sampled pre-sensitization (week 0) and at 2, 6 and about 24 weeks after DPC sensitization. Twenty-nine alopecia patients gave blood for TCR sequencing at one to four time points (pre-sensitization, 2, 6 and 24 weeks).

What the authors observed across the whole study: Compared with pre-sensitization or healthy control sets, expanded TCRs formed significantly more large CDR3 similarity clusters, which is consistent with antigen-driven responses. The number of TCRs above 1 in 1000 frequency did not change with DPC sensitization; there was no evidence of global repertoire structure alterations. Repeated subsampling changed both the strength of the expansion versus patch-test correlation and the threshold at which that correlation became significant. All patients had alopecia, a presumed autoimmune disease, so their immune response might differ from that of healthy individuals. The number of PT1 expanded TCRs positively correlated with patch test score, significant at thresholds 8, 16 and 32 but not 4.

This clonotype was detected many times. The antigen this receptor binds is unknown. One base away there is no much larger clone; base qualities are not given. The CDR3 runs 17 amino acids, cysteine and phenylalanine included. The sequence is cut down to CDR3 DNA, 51 bases in frame from base 1. As encoded in the germline V gene, CDR1 is SGHAT while CDR2 is FQNNGV. After removal of 0 bases from V and 4 bases from J, the junction retains 4 bases not matched to a gene. The time point label corresponds to: patch test 1, 2 weeks after DPC sensitization. The meaning of the sample's treatment or condition label: therapeutic diphenylcyclopropenone sensitization with weekly scalp DPC. At each patch-test visit, blood was drawn before the patch test was applied. To be eligible, patients had to be aged 18 to 70, diagnosed with alopecia and judged suitable for DPC therapy, while pregnant patients were excluded. Total RNA was isolated from unfractionated whole blood collected in Tempus Blood RNA tubes.

To prepare the library, RACE was applied. The instrument was a NextSeq 500. During library preparation, unique molecular identifiers were attached to individual cDNA molecules so that TCRs could be counted quantitatively and reproducibly. Each blood RNA sample was used to sequence both TCR alpha and TCR beta chains. As for how the authors treated the data: The median number of TCRs per sample was 95,638, ranging from about 20,000 to 700,000. V, J and CDR3 annotation of the TCR reads was performed with the Decombinator software suite. To make PS versus PT1 abundance plots, every sample was subsampled to the same number of TCRs (28,000). Expanded TCRs were defined as absent before sensitization and observed at least eight times at the 2-week time point. The public reads were quality trimmed at Q25 with fastp and then assembled into clones with MiXCR by TCRdb, keeping productive beta chains. Each record represents a unique CDR3 protein, reported with the most common genes and DNA among its rows. TCRdb assigned the V and J calls; the authors' analysis was not used. Within this sample are roughly 360,000 distinct CDR3 sequences, with approximately 4.4% of them counted one time only. The top ten constitute approximately 2.5% of the sample.

The sequence joins TRBV11-2 to TRBJ2-6, with TRBD1 matching 9 junction bases. Sequencing was performed on whole blood, taken in connection with sensitization to the hapten diphenylcyclopropenone (DPC). This TCR was sampled from a woman in her forties or fifties with alopecia areata. Some clones in this sample may be carry-over from other donors' samples. The CDR3 corresponds to CASSLERTGAGANVLTF. The DNA sequence is TGTGCCAGCAGCTTAGAAAGGACAGGGGCCGGGGCCAACGTCCTGACTTTC.